Following are 6 T cell receptor beta chains from one sample sequenced in a study of T cells in Graves' hyperthyroidism and ophthalmopathy. TCR beta CDR3 regions were amplified from RNA transcripts. Initially, a first-round RT-PCR of the TCR CDR3 employed the HTBI primer set. TCRdb re-called the multiplex PCR reads through MiXCR, storing one row per CDR3 protein. Of over 350,000 distinct CDR3 sequences in the sample, less than 20% are singletons; the top ten hold roughly two fifths. Sequences were obtained from blood. These receptors all stem from a man between 18 and 35 years old with Graves' ophthalmopathy.

The sample holds many counts of this clonotype. V gene TRBV12-3 or TRBV12-4 combines with J gene TRBJ1-2, with 10 bases identical to TRBD1. The CDR3 sequence is 13 residues long. The V and J ends lost 3 bases and 8 bases, in that order; junction bases with no gene match: 3. CDR3 in amino acids: CASSLRTGGGYTF. Here the CDR3 DNA reads TGTGCCAGCAGTTTGCGGACAGGGGGAGGCTACACCTTC.

The rearrangement joins TRBV19 to TRBJ1-4; maybe TRBD1 (5 bases). The length of the CDR3 is 12 residues. Germline CDR1 LNHDA, CDR2 SQIVND (reference sequence). The V gene lost 6 bases and the J gene lost 13 bases, with 15 bases spanning the gap. The CDR3 reads CASSGSGGVLFF. In nucleotides, the CDR3 is TGTGCCAGTAGCGGTTCCGGGGGTGTACTGTTTTTT. Looking up the rest from reference TRBV19 and TRBJ1-4 gives the full variable domain: DGGITQSPKYLFRKEGQNVTLSCEQNLNHDAMYWYRQDPGQGLRLIYYSQIVNDFQKGDIAEGYSVSREKKESFPLTVTSAQKNPTAFYLCASSGSGGVLFFGSGTQLSVL.

The J gene is TRBJ1-2, the V gene TRBV20-1; D gene unclear. V lost 0 bases, J lost 4 bases, and 3 bases lay in between. The CDR3 covers 11 residues. Germline CDR1 is DFQATT and CDR2 is SNEGSKA (reference sequence). The CDR3 region is CSARDLYGYTF. The CDR3 region has the DNA TGCAGTGCTAGAGATCTCTATGGCTACACCTTC.

This clonotype has just a few counts. This chain's CDR3 is CASSFYRVNTGELFF. Here the CDR3 DNA reads TGTGCCAGCAGTTTCTACAGGGTGAACACCGGGGAGCTGTTTTTT. The chain employs TRBV7-2 and TRBJ2-2, with D maybe TRBD1 (6 bases). Germline V gene data show CDR1 as SGHTA and CDR2 as FQGNSA. Trimming removed 6 bases at V and 1 base at J, with 12 bases between. The CDR3 length is 15 residues.

For this clonotype: A junction end diverges from the germline sequence, so it may reflect a read error. The chain links TRBV6-2 or TRBV6-3 to TRBJ1-4, with 7 bases that match TRBD1. There are 15 residues in the CDR3. Germline CDR1 is MNHEY and CDR2 is SVGEGT. CDR3 sequence reads: CACRMDRTFNEKLFF. The CDR3 DNA sequence: TGTGCCTGCAGAATGGACAGGACTTTTAATGAAAAACTGTTTTTT.

Ten or more counts support this clonotype. V usage is TRBV3-1 and J usage is TRBJ2-5; D is undetermined. Germline-derived CDR1 and CDR2 are LGHDT and YNNKEL (reference sequence). V lost 1 base, J lost 1 base, and 10 bases lay in between. CDR3 length: 15 residues. CDR3 bases: TGTGCCAGCAGCCAAGTACAGACTCGCCAAGAGACCCAGTACTTC. This codes for CASSQVQTRQETQYF.